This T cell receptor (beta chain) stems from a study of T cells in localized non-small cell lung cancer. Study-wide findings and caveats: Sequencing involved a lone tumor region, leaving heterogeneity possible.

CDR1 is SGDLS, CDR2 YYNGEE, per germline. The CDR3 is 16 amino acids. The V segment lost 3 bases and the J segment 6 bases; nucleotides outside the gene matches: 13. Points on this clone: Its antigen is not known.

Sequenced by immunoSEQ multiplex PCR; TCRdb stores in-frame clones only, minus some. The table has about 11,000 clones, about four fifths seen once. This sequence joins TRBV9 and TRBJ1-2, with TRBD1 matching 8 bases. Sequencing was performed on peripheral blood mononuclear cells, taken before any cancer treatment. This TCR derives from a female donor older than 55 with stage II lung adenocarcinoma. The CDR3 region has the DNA TGTGCCAGCAGCGCGTGGACAGGGTCCATCGGGCATGGCTACACCTTC. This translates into CASSAWTGSIGHGYTF. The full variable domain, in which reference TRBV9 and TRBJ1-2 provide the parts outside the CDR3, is DSGVTQTPKHLITATGQRVTLRCSPRSGDLSVYWYQQSLDQGLQFLIQYYNGEERAKGNILERFSAQQFPDLHSELNLSSLELGDSALYFCASSAWTGSIGHGYTFGSGTRLTVV.